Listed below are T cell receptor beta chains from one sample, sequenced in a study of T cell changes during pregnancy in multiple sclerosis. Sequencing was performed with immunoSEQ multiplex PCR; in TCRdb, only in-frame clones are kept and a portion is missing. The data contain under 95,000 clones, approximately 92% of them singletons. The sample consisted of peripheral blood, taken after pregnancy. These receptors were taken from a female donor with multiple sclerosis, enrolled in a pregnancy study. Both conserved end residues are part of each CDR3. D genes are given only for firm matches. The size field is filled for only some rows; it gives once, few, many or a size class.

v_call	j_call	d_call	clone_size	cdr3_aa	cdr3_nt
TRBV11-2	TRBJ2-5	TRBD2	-	CASSLVAGVLGETQYF	TGTGCCAGCAGCTTAGTAGCGGGAGTCTTAGGTGAGACCCAGTACTTC
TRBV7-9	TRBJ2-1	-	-	CASSPVHYDEQFF	TGTGCCAGCAGCCCCGTCCACTACGATGAGCAGTTCTTC
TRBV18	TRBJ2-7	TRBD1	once	CASSPVTGIYYEQYF	TGTGCCAGCTCACCAGTGACAGGGATTTACTACGAGCAGTACTTC
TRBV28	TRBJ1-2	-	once	CASNLNREMTF	TGTGCCAGCAATCTGAACAGGGAAATGACCTTC
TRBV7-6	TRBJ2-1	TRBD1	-	CASSIGTDTYNEQFF	TGTGCCAGCAGTATAGGGACAGACACCTACAATGAGCAGTTCTTC
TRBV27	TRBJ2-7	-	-	CASRSRPYSYEQYF	TGTGCCAGCAGGTCCAGGCCCTACTCCTACGAGCAGTACTTC
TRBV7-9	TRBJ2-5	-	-	CASSLDGRGQKNQETQYF	TGTGCCAGCAGCTTAGATGGAAGGGGACAAAAAAACCAAGAGACCCAGTACTTC
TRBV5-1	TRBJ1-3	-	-	CASSPRTDGNTIYF	TGCGCCAGCAGTCCGCGGACAGACGGAAACACCATATATTTT
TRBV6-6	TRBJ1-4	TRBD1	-	CASRPTGAKLFF	TGTGCCAGCAGACCAACAGGGGCAAAACTGTTTTTT
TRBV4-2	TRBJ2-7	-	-	CASSQDRRGTYEQYF	TGTGCCAGCAGCCAAGATCGACGGGGGACCTACGAGCAGTACTTC
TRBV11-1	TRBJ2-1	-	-	CASSFGLSSYNEQFF	TGTGCCAGCAGCTTTGGCTTAAGCTCCTACAATGAGCAGTTCTTC
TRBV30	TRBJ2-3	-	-	CAWNGRGHTDTQYF	TGTGCCTGGAATGGGAGGGGACACACAGATACGCAGTATTTT
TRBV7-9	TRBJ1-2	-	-	CASSVHMANYGYTF	TGTGCCAGCAGCGTCCACATGGCTAACTATGGCTACACCTTC
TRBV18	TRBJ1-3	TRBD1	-	CASSPRGDRINTIYF	TGTGCCAGCTCACCCCGTGGGGACAGGATCAACACCATATATTTT
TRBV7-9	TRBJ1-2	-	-	CASSLRGGLANYGYTF	TGTGCCAGCAGCTTACGGGGGGGCCTAGCTAACTATGGCTACACCTTC